The present entry profiles one TCR beta chain with its context. Its matching antigen is unknown. Assay: immunoSEQ multiplex PCR; the TCRdb copy retains only in-frame clones and omits some. The repertoire holds some 11,000 clones, approximately 88% seen once, with around 4.9% in the top ten. With 6 bases removed from V and 4 bases from J, the gap between germline ends came to 15 bases. The germline CDR1 and CDR2 sequences are LNHDA and SQIVND (reference sequence). The CDR3 sequence is 15 residues long. The time point denotes: week 23, last vaccination. In the vaccine, a single dose held 300 ug of the mutant IDH1 20-mer peptide, along with topical imiquimod. This record belongs to a study of a mutant IDH1 vaccine in newly diagnosed glioma. Study as a whole: The study gave patients eight vaccinations in weeks 1, 3, 5, 7, 11, 15, 19, 23. The earlier regimen, radiotherapy, temozolomide, or both, was most often both.

Study conclusions and caveats: Changes in the top peripheral T cell clonotypes seemingly had no bearing on pseudoprogression.

Sequenced material: PBMCs, taken from a glioma patient whose treatment included an IDH1 peptide vaccine. J is TRBJ2-2 and V is TRBV19, with D uncertain. This receptor was obtained from a woman aged 40 to 55 with glioma. Some clones in this sample may be carry-over from other donors' samples. The CDR3 loop reads CASSLDGWGTGELFF. The CDR3 DNA follows: TGTGCCAGTAGCCTTGACGGTTGGGGCACCGGGGAGCTGTTTTTT.